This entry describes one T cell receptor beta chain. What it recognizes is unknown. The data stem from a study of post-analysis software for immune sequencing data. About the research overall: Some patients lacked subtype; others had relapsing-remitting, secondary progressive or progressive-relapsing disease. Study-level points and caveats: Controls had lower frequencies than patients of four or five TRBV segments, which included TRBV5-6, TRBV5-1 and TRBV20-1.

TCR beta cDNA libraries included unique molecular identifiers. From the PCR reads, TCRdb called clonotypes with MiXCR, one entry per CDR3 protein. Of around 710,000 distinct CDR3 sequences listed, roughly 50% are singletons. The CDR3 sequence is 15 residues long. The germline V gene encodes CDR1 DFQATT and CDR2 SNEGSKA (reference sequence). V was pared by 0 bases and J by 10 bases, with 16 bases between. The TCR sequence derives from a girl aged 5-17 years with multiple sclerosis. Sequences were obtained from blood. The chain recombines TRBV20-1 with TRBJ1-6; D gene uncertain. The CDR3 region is CSARDPVKGNSPLHF. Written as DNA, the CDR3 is TGCAGTGCTAGAGACCCCGTAAAGGGTAACTCACCCCTCCACTTT.